Listed below are T cell receptor beta chains from one sample, sequenced in a study of metastatic and nonmetastatic thyroid tumors. TCRdb re-analyzed the PCR reads through MiXCR. The table lists more than 25,000 clones, roughly 24% of them singletons. Sequencing was performed on blood. Receptor source: a female donor with papillary thyroid cancer or a benign thyroid nodule (not recorded which). Some clones in this sample may be carry-over from other donors' samples. CDR3s include the opening cysteine and the closing phenylalanine or tryptophan. The D gene is left open where the match is weak. Expanded clones are given a class, and other clones once, few, many or no size at all.

V	size	J	D	DNA	CDR3
TRBV10-2	many	TRBJ2-6	NA	TGCGCCAGCAAGGCGGGAACCGGGGCCAACGTCCTGACTTTC	CASKAGTGANVLTF
TRBV19	medium-sized	TRBJ1-3	NA	TGTGCCAGTAGTAACGGATTTGTTGGAAACACCATATATTTT	CASSNGFVGNTIYF
TRBV10-3	NA	TRBJ1-5	TRBD1	TGTGCCATCGGGACAGGGGATAGCAATCAGCCCCAGCATTTT	CAIGTGDSNQPQHF
TRBV19	NA	TRBJ2-3	TRBD2	TGTGCCAGTAGTATATGGTCTAGCGGACTAATAAGTACAGATACGCAGTATTTT	CASSIWSSGLISTDTQYF
TRBV20-1	medium-sized	TRBJ1-2	NA	TGCAGTGCTAGGGACAATCGGGGGGCGCAATATGGCTACACCTTC	CSARDNRGAQYGYTF
TRBV5-1	NA	TRBJ1-1	NA	TGCGCCAGCAGCTTGGGCAGATTGAACACTGAAGCCTTCTTT	CASSLGRLNTEAFF
TRBV20-1	many	TRBJ1-2	NA	TGCAGTGCTAGAGATAGTACAGTTGGAGCTAACTATGGTCACACCTTC	CSARDSTVGANYGHTF
TRBV20-1	NA	TRBJ2-7	NA	TGCAGTGCTAGTCGGCAGGGCGGCTACGAGCAGTACTTC	CSASRQGGYEQYF
TRBV6-2/TRBV6-3	few	TRBJ2-3	TRBD2	TGTGCCAGCAGTCCGACCCTGGGACTATCTGTTGGTCAGTATTTT	CASSPTLGLSVGQYF
TRBV11-2	many	TRBJ2-2	NA	TGTGCCAGCAGCCCAGAATGGGGCGGGGAGCTGTTTTTT	CASSPEWGGELFF
TRBV10-3	few	TRBJ2-1	NA	TGTGCCATCAGTGAGTCGGTCACCGATGATCAGTTCTTC	CAISESVTDDQFF
TRBV7-2	many	TRBJ2-1	NA	TGTGCCAGCAGCTTGGGGGCCCTAGGCTCCAATGAGCAGTTCTTC	CASSLGALGSNEQFF
TRBV28	NA	TRBJ2-1	TRBD2	TGTGCCAGCGGGACTAGCGGGAGGACCTGCTACAATGAGCAGTTCTTC	CASGTSGRTCYNEQFF
TRBV6-2/TRBV6-3	few	TRBJ2-7	TRBD2	TGTGCCAGCACCCCCCGGGGGGGATTAGGCTACGAGCAGTACTTC	CASTPRGGLGYEQYF
TRBV19	many	TRBJ1-4	NA	TGTGCCAGTAGTATAGATCTAGGGAGGGAACTGTTTTTT	CASSIDLGRELFF
TRBV30	NA	TRBJ2-7	TRBD1	TGTGCCTGGATCCAGGCCGGGACAGTCTCCGAGCAGTACTTC	CAWIQAGTVSEQYF
TRBV6-5	few	TRBJ2-7	TRBD1	TGTGCCAGCAGTTATCGTCGGGACAGCTCCTACGAGCAGTACTTC	CASSYRRDSSYEQYF
TRBV5-6	many	TRBJ2-1	TRBD2	TGTGCCAGCAGCTTGGGCCAGCGGGATTACAATGAGCAGTTCTTC	CASSLGQRDYNEQFF
TRBV19	NA	TRBJ2-1	TRBD1	TGTGCCACAAAACCACAGGGGACGGATGAGCAGTTCTTC	CATKPQGTDEQFF
TRBV7-9	many	TRBJ1-3	NA	TGTGCCAGCAGCTTGAGGCTGGGCTCTGGAAACACCATATATTTT	CASSLRLGSGNTIYF
TRBV11-2	once	TRBJ2-7	NA	TGTGCCAGCAGCCTTCCCGTCTCCTACGAGCAGTACTTC	CASSLPVSYEQYF
TRBV6-5	many	TRBJ2-4	TRBD1	TGTGCCAGCAGTTACTCCCCGGCAGGGGGCGCGTCCAAAAACATTCAGTACTTC	CASSYSPAGGASKNIQYF
TRBV19	NA	TRBJ1-5	NA	TGTGCCAGTAGTATAGAGGGGACCTTAAATCAGCCCCAGCATTTT	CASSIEGTLNQPQHF